Shown below are 23 T cell receptor beta chains from a single sample sequenced in a study of shared clonotypes between healthy human individuals. Repertoires were generated with immunoSEQ multiplex PCR, while TCRdb's copy carries only in-frame clones and drops some. Among some 500,000 clones listed, approximately 77% were seen once. The sample consisted of PBMCs. These receptors originate from a middle-aged woman in good health. Some clones in this sample may be carry-over from other donors' samples.

There are a few counts of this clone. The J gene is TRBJ2-3, the V gene TRBV28; TRBD1 matches 10 bases. Losses at the gene ends were 6 bases for V and 3 bases for J; bases not matched to a gene: 3. CDR1 and CDR2 (germline): MDHEN, SYDVKM. The CDR3 runs 14 residues. CDR3 sequence reads: CASRTGGETDTQYF. The CDR3 DNA reads as TGTGCCAGCAGGACAGGGGGCGAAACAGATACGCAGTATTTT.

V gene TRBV28 combines with J gene TRBJ2-7, with TRBD2 identical over 7 bases. The germline V gene encodes CDR1 MDHEN and CDR2 SYDVKM. Unmatched junction bases numbered 22, after V lost 3 bases and J lost 2 bases. The CDR3 runs to 20 residues. The CDR3: CASSLGLRSGALLLTYEQYF. CDR3 nucleotides: TGTGCCAGCAGTTTGGGGTTGAGAAGCGGGGCACTCCTCCTTACCTACGAGCAGTACTTC.

This chain connects TRBV10-3 to TRBJ2-5; TRBD2 matches 10 bases. This CDR3 is 16 amino acids long. Losses at the gene ends were 3 bases for V and 5 bases for J; bases not matched to a gene: 9. CDR1 ENHRY and CDR2 SYGVKD come from the germline V gene. CDR3 in DNA: TGTGCCATCAGTGAAGCGGGAGGGCCTTCCACGGAGACCCAGTACTTC. Its protein is CAISEAGGPSTETQYF.

The chain recombines TRBV11-2 with TRBJ2-7; D unclear. The V and J ends lost 5 bases and 3 bases respectively, with 17 bases between them. Germline V gives CDR1 SGHAT, CDR2 FQNNGV. This CDR3 spans 15 amino acids. CDR3 nucleotides: TGTGCCAGCAGCCCAATGGGCCTCGAAGGCTACGAGCAGTACTTC. Translated: CASSPMGLEGYEQYF.

The rearrangement uses TRBV15 and TRBJ1-4; maybe TRBD1 (5 bases). Trimming shortened V by 1 base and J by 5 bases, and 11 bases separated the two germline ends. Germline V gives CDR1 LNHNV, CDR2 YYDKDF (reference sequence). The CDR3 extends over 15 amino acids. CDR3 nucleotide sequence: TGTGCCACCAGCAGAGCAATGTCAGGGAATGAAAAACTGTTTTTT. This codes for CATSRAMSGNEKLFF.

This clone was counted at least ten times. This sample includes further DNA sequences coding for the same CDR3. The chain uses TRBV7-2 and TRBJ2-7, with D unclear. The V and J ends lost 2 bases and 3 bases respectively, with 8 bases between them. Per the germline V gene, CDR1 is SGHTA and CDR2 is FQGNSA. This CDR3 contains 13 residues. The DNA of the CDR3 is TGTGCCAGCAGCTTATTGTCCCGCTACGAGCAGTACTTC. The encoded protein is CASSLLSRYEQYF. The variable domain in full, with the rest retrieved from reference TRBV7-2 and TRBJ2-7, is GAGVSQSPSNKVTEKGKDVELRCDPISGHTALYWYRQSLGQGLEFLIYFQGNSAPDKSGLPSDRFSAERTGGSVSTLTIQRTQQEDSAVYLCASSLLSRYEQYFGPGTRLTVT.

J is TRBJ1-2 and V is TRBV19, with D possibly TRBD1 on 5 matching bases. V lost 6 bases and J lost 7, with 18 bases in between. The CDR3 length is 14 residues. The V gene's germline CDR1 is LNHDA and CDR2 SQIVND (reference sequence). The CDR3 protein is CASSSPGLSLGYTF. The CDR3 nucleotides are TGTGCCAGTAGCTCCCCGGGACTGTCGCTTGGCTACACCTTC. The variable domain in full, with the rest retrieved from reference TRBV19 and TRBJ1-2, is DGGITQSPKYLFRKEGQNVTLSCEQNLNHDAMYWYRQDPGQGLRLIYYSQIVNDFQKGDIAEGYSVSREKKESFPLTVTSAQKNPTAFYLCASSSPGLSLGYTFGSGTRLTVV.

The chain joins TRBV28 to TRBJ2-6; TRBD1 agrees at 8 bases. The CDR3 runs to 18 residues. CDR1 is MDHEN, CDR2 SYDVKM, per germline. The J segment lost 3 bases and the V segment lost 2 bases, leaving 9 bases of the junction unmatched. The CDR3 DNA is TGTGCCAGCAGTTTACTCCCCGACAGGGGAGGTGGGGCCAACGTCCTGACTTTC. It codes for CASSLLPDRGGGANVLTF.

In this sample, this clone turned up once. The chain uses TRBV6-1 and TRBJ1-1; D perhaps matches TRBD1 (6 bases). The germline gives CDR1 MNHNS, CDR2 SASEGT. Trimming took off 2 bases at V and 3 bases at J, with 13 bases between the two ends. The CDR3 loop spans 15 amino acids. The CDR3 protein is CASSEFGGADTEAFF. The CDR3 nucleotides read TGTGCCAGCAGTGAATTCGGGGGCGCGGACACTGAAGCTTTCTTT.

The chain employs TRBV7-2 and TRBJ2-3; perhaps D is TRBD1 or TRBD2 (5 bases each). The ends were cut back, 2 bases at V and 7 bases at J, with 10 bases in the middle. Germline CDR1 reads SGHTA; CDR2 reads FQGNSA. The CDR3 has 13 residues. The CDR3 protein is CASSLNWGNTQYF. CDR3 sequence (DNA): TGTGCCAGCAGCTTAAACTGGGGGAATACGCAGTATTTT.

This rearrangement joins TRBV5-1 to TRBJ2-7; 7 bases are shared with TRBD2. CDR3 length: 16 residues. Germline CDR1 reads SGHRS; CDR2 reads YFSETQ. The J segment lost 0 bases and the V segment lost 3 bases, leaving 9 bases of the junction unmatched. CDR3 nucleotide sequence: TGCGCCAGCAGCTGGGGGGGTAGCGGAAACTCCTACGAGCAGTACTTC. Translation gives CASSWGGSGNSYEQYF.

The chain combines TRBV7-8 with TRBJ2-3; perhaps TRBD1 as D (6 bases). There are 14 residues in the CDR3. Trimming removed 5 bases at V and 1 base at J, with 10 bases between. The germline gives CDR1 SGHVS, CDR2 FQNEAQ. As DNA, the CDR3 is TGTGCCAGCAGCCACCGACAGGGCACAGATACGCAGTATTTT. The encoded protein is CASSHRQGTDTQYF. Drawing the rest from reference TRBV7-8 and TRBJ2-3, the complete variable domain is GAGVSQSPRYKVAKRGQDVALRCDPISGHVSLFWYQQALGQGPEFLTYFQNEAQLDKSGLPSDRFFAERPEGSVSTLKIQRTQQEDSAVYLCASSHRQGTDTQYFGPGTRLTVL.

V and J are TRBV19 and TRBJ2-5, with a possible D match to TRBD1 (6 bases). The CDR3 is 14 amino acids. Trimming removed 5 bases at V and 7 bases at J, with 17 bases between. The germline V gene has CDR1 LNHDA and CDR2 SQIVND (reference sequence). The CDR3 DNA reads as TGTGCCAGTAGTCAGGGGACGGTAGGGGGGACCCAGTACTTC. Translating it yields CASSQGTVGGTQYF.

In this sample, this clone turned up many times. The chain has TRBV21-1 and TRBJ2-2. TRBV21-1 is an annotated pseudogene. The CDR3 totals 16 residues. The CDR3 DNA sequence: TGTGCCAGCAGCAGAGTTCGTGAAGGAAGCACCGGGGAGCTGTTTTTT. Translation: CASSRVREGSTGELFF.

The V call is TRBV28, the J call TRBJ2-3; D is tentatively TRBD1 or TRBD2 (6 bases each). The germline gives CDR1 MDHEN, CDR2 SYDVKM. V dropped 9 bases and J dropped 2 bases, with 21 bases sitting between them. The CDR3 length is 16 residues. This CDR3 reads CASLRGVGTFTDTQYF. In nucleotides, the CDR3 is TGTGCCAGTCTGAGGGGGGTCGGGACTTTCACAGATACGCAGTATTTT.

With respect to this clone: This likely traces to a read error, being one base from a far larger clone. The chain recombines TRBV5-1 with TRBJ1-1; D is unclear. Trimming shortened V by 0 bases and J by 4 bases, and 10 bases separated the two germline ends. The CDR3 totals 14 residues. Germline V lookup: CDR1 SGHRS, CDR2 YFSETQ. The CDR3 coding sequence is TGCGCCAGCAGCTTGGTTGCAATGAGCACTGAAGCTTTCTTT. Translated: CASSLVAMSTEAFF. Supplemented by reference TRBV5-1 and TRBJ1-1, the full variable domain reads KAGVTQTPRYLIKTRGQQVTLSCSPISGHRSVSWYQQTPGQGLQFLFEYFSETQRNKGNFPGRFSGRQFSNSRSEMNVSTLELGDSALYLCASSLVAMSTEAFFGQGTRLTVV.

Worth noting for this clone: A far bigger clonotype differs at one base, so this is likely a read error. Other DNA sequences of this sample code for an identical CDR3. The chain is built from TRBV29-1 and TRBJ2-7, with D possibly TRBD1 on 7 matching bases. This CDR3 has 13 amino acids. The ends were cut back, 7 bases at V and 4 bases at J, with 17 bases in the middle. Germline values: CDR1 SQVTM, CDR2 ANQGSEA. CDR3 DNA: TGCAGCGCCCAGACAGGGAGGACTTACGAGCAGTACTTC. Protein product: CSAQTGRTYEQYF.

Concerning this clone itself: Given a far larger clone just one base away, this is likely a sequencing read error. This chain uses TRBV6-4 with TRBJ2-2; 7 bases align to TRBD1. CDR3 size: 14 residues. Germline CDR1 and CDR2: MRHNA and SNTAGT. V shed 8 bases and J 3 bases; nucleotides not matched to a gene: 6. For the CDR3, the DNA is TGTGCCAGCGGTGCCGGGACAGACACCGGGGAGCTGTTTTTT. Protein: CASGAGTDTGELFF.

With respect to this clone: This is likely an artifact of a read error, given a far larger clone one base away. V usage is TRBV25-1 and J usage is TRBJ1-2; the match to TRBD1 covers 7 bases. The CDR3 spans 14 residues. Trimming removed 4 bases from V and 4 bases from J; junction bases left unmatched: 6. Germline loops: CDR1 MGHDK, CDR2 SYGVNS. In DNA, the CDR3 is TGTGCCAGCAGTGCAGGGACAGACCCCTATGGCTACACCTTC. This codes for CASSAGTDPYGYTF.

Here the CDR3 DNA reads TGTGCCAGCAGCTCACTACTAGCGGTCGTTACCTACGAGCAGTACTTC. It codes for CASSSLLAVVTYEQYF. This chain uses TRBV7-8 with TRBJ2-7; 8 bases match TRBD2. Per germline, CDR1 SGHVS and CDR2 FQNEAQ. CDR3 length equals 16 residues. The trim removed 4 bases at V and 2 bases at J, leaving 10 bases unmatched.

This clone has just a few counts. In nucleotides, the CDR3 is TGTGCCAGCAGTTTGGCGGTTGAGCAGTTCTTC. Encoded protein: CASSLAVEQFF. The V gene is TRBV28, the J gene TRBJ2-1; D call uncertain. Germline loops: CDR1 MDHEN, CDR2 SYDVKM. This CDR3 is 11 amino acids long. V shed 3 bases and J shed 9 bases, with 6 bases lying between them.

The chain couples TRBV5-6 to TRBJ2-1, with a tentative D call TRBD1 (6 bases). This CDR3 has 11 amino acids. Between the trimmed V and J ends, which lost 5 bases and 7 bases, there was a span of 7 bases. Looked up from germline, CDR1 is SGHDT and CDR2 is YYEEEE. The CDR3 DNA follows: TGTGCCAGCAGGAGGGGGAATGAGCAGTTCTTC. Translation: CASRRGNEQFF.

Note on this clone: This sequence is one base from a far larger clone and is likely a read error. The chain employs TRBV10-1 and TRBJ1-6, with 8 bases lining up with TRBD1. J was trimmed by 0 bases and V by 11 bases; bases with no gene match: 9. The CDR3 is 16 amino acids. Germline V gene lookup returns CDR1 WNHNN and CDR2 SYGVQD (reference sequence). CDR3 DNA sequence: TGCGCCCCTAGGGGGACAGGAGGCTCCTATAATTCACCCCTCCACTTT. It is translated as CAPRGTGGSYNSPLHF.